A selection of T cell receptor beta chains follows, all from one sample in a study of shared clonotypes between healthy human individuals. TCRdb's table, derived via immunoSEQ multiplex PCR, lists solely in-frame clones and lacks some. The sample consists of about 2 million clones, over 85% of them appearing once. The sample consisted of naive CD8+ T cells sorted from blood. The receptors shown here come from a man aged 18 to 29 in good health. CDR3s include the opening cysteine and the closing phenylalanine or tryptophan. Fields, in order: J gene, D gene, clone size, V gene, CDR3 DNA, CDR3 protein. D genes are given only for firm matches. Not every row has a clone size; where given, it reads once, few, many or a size class.

j_call: TRBJ2-1
d_call: -
clone_size: -
v_call: TRBV14
cdr3_nt: TGTGCCAGCAGCCCAGCTACCTACATCGCCCATGAGCAGTTCTTC
cdr3_aa: CASSPATYIAHEQFF

j_call: TRBJ2-2
d_call: -
clone_size: -
v_call: TRBV9
cdr3_nt: TGTGCCAGCAGCGTAGTCGGCGGGGAGCTGTTTTTT
cdr3_aa: CASSVVGGELFF

j_call: TRBJ1-5
d_call: -
clone_size: -
v_call: TRBV7-6
cdr3_nt: TGTGCCAGCAGCTTATACCCAGGAGTTCGCCAGCCCCAGCATTTT
cdr3_aa: CASSLYPGVRQPQHF

j_call: TRBJ2-7
d_call: -
clone_size: once
v_call: TRBV30
cdr3_nt: TGTGCCTGGAGTGTAGGAGGATTGGACGAGCAGTACTTC
cdr3_aa: CAWSVGGLDEQYF

j_call: TRBJ2-3
d_call: TRBD2
clone_size: -
v_call: TRBV7-9
cdr3_nt: TGTGCCAGCAGCTTAGGGACTAGCGGTAGCACAGATACGCAGTATTTT
cdr3_aa: CASSLGTSGSTDTQYF

j_call: TRBJ2-7
d_call: TRBD2
clone_size: -
v_call: TRBV5-6
cdr3_nt: TGTGCCAGCAGCTTGTCGGTGGCGGGGGGTTTCTACGAGCAGTACTTC
cdr3_aa: CASSLSVAGGFYEQYF

j_call: TRBJ1-2
d_call: TRBD1
clone_size: -
v_call: TRBV6-5
cdr3_nt: TGTGCCAGCAGTGCCCCGGGACAGGGAAACTATGGCTACACCTTC
cdr3_aa: CASSAPGQGNYGYTF

j_call: TRBJ1-1
d_call: -
clone_size: -
v_call: TRBV27
cdr3_nt: TGTGCCAGCAGTTTAGGGGCGGCTAACACTGAAGCTTTCTTT
cdr3_aa: CASSLGAANTEAFF

j_call: TRBJ1-5
d_call: TRBD1
clone_size: -
v_call: TRBV11-2
cdr3_nt: TGTGCCAGCAGCACAACAGGGGATCAGCCCCAGCATTTT
cdr3_aa: CASSTTGDQPQHF

j_call: TRBJ2-1
d_call: TRBD2
clone_size: -
v_call: TRBV5-6
cdr3_nt: TGTGCCAGCAGCTGGGCTAGCGGGACCGGCAATGAGCAGTTCTTC
cdr3_aa: CASSWASGTGNEQFF

j_call: TRBJ2-7
d_call: TRBD2
clone_size: -
v_call: TRBV4-1
cdr3_nt: TGCGCCAGCAGTCCTAGCGGGGGGGCCGGCTACGAGCAGTACTTC
cdr3_aa: CASSPSGGAGYEQYF